This T cell receptor (beta chain) emerged from a study of cytotoxic CD8 clonotypes in ibrutinib-treated CLL. The data were produced by immunoSEQ multiplex PCR, yet TCRdb's version contains in-frame clones alone and is incomplete. The data contain 250,000 to 350,000 clones, approximately 79% of them singletons. This clone showed up just a few times. Per germline, CDR1 LNHDA and CDR2 SQIVND (reference sequence). CDR3 size: 15 residues. Trimming took 6 bases from V and 6 from J, leaving 21 bases between them. The chain carries TRBV19 and TRBJ2-7, with D tentatively TRBD1 (6 bases). This TCR was recovered from a human donor with chronic lymphocytic leukemia. The source was PBMCs, collected at disease progression, from a patient treated with ibrutinib. The CDR3 DNA reads TGTGCCAGTAGCGCGGGCCGCGGACAGAGACGCGAGCAGTACTTC. Its protein is CASSAGRGQRREQYF.